The 10 T cell receptor beta chains below all came from one sample that was sequenced in a study of follicular helper T cells after annual influenza vaccination. Time point indicated: 2014-2015 season, 7 days after vaccination. The table came from immunoSEQ multiplex PCR; TCRdb's copy has only in-frame clones and leaves some out. The sample has 9,900 or so clones; roughly four fifths are singletons. Sequenced material: CXCR5- memory CD4+ T cells sorted from blood, taken 7 days after influenza vaccination. Source of these receptors: an adult who received the influenza vaccine.

The CDR3 is CASSQWGGCPYNEQFF. The CDR3 bases are TGCGCCAGCAGTCAATGGGGCGGCTGTCCCTACAATGAGCAGTTCTTC. This rearrangement joins TRBV23-1 to TRBJ2-1; perhaps TRBD1 as D (5 bases). TRBV23-1 is treated as an ORF (open reading frame) with a function not yet certain. This CDR3 contains 16 residues. Between the trimmed V and J ends, which lost 1 base and 2 bases, there was a span of 12 bases.

The chain recombines TRBV5-1 with TRBJ2-7, with a possible D match to TRBD1 (5 bases). The CDR3 runs 13 residues. The V end lost 2 bases, the J end lost 6 bases, and 12 bases lay between the germline ends. Per the germline V gene, CDR1 is SGHRS and CDR2 is YFSETQ. The CDR3 bases are TGCGCCAGCAGCTTTCAGGGTCTTGGCGAGCAGTACTTC. Its protein product is CASSFQGLGEQYF.

J is TRBJ2-2 and V is TRBV9, with 7 bases matching TRBD1. CDR3 length equals 15 residues. The V gene's germline CDR1 is SGDLS and CDR2 YYNGEE. Unmatched junction bases numbered 9, after V lost 3 bases and J lost 7 bases. In nucleotides, the CDR3 is TGTGCCAGCAGCGAAAATGGGCAGGGGGTCGGGGAGCTGTTTTTT. This gives the protein CASSENGQGVGELFF.

J is TRBJ2-7 and V is TRBV7-3; unclear D gene. CDR3 length: 15 residues. Germline V gene data show CDR1 as SGHTA and CDR2 as FQGTGA. Trimming stripped 5 bases from V and 6 bases from J, with 20 bases between. CDR3 protein: CASSLNPGPLGEQYF. DNA for the CDR3: TGTGCCAGCAGCCTTAACCCGGGCCCCCTGGGCGAGCAGTACTTC.

V is TRBV14 and J is TRBJ1-1; D not resolved. This CDR3 is built from 13 residues. In germline, CDR1 is SGHDN, CDR2 FVKESK. Trimming cost V 3 bases and J 1 base, with 6 bases left between them. CDR3 region: CASSQIWNTEAFF. The CDR3 DNA reads TGTGCCAGCAGCCAGATATGGAACACTGAAGCTTTCTTT.

The rearrangement links TRBV7-2 to TRBJ2-7; maybe TRBD2 (5 bases). V was clipped by 5 bases and J by 5 bases, with 10 bases between them. CDR3 length: 12 amino acids. Germline loops: CDR1 SGHTA, CDR2 FQGNSA. CDR3 nucleotide sequence: TGTGCCAGCAGCCTGAGGACTCACGAGCAGTACTTC. Translation gives CASSLRTHEQYF.

The rearrangement links TRBV27 to TRBJ2-3, with TRBD2 matching over 10 bases. There are 14 residues in the CDR3. Per germline, CDR1 MNHEY and CDR2 SMNVEV (reference sequence). After removal of 2 bases from V and 13 bases from J, the junction contained 9 bases not matched to a gene. CDR3 region: CASSLQREGPLKYF. DNA of the CDR3: TGTGCCAGCAGTTTACAGCGGGAGGGCCCGCTGAAGTATTTT.

This clone has a handful of counts. The chain uses TRBV5-8 and TRBJ1-5; tentative D call: TRBD1 (5 bases). This CDR3 comprises 17 residues. The germline gives CDR1 SGHTS, CDR2 YDEGEE. V lost 0 bases and J 2 bases, leaving 15 bases between the germline ends. This chain's CDR3 is CASSLDLGGVGNQPQHF. CDR3 DNA: TGTGCCAGCAGCTTGGATCTCGGGGGAGTCGGCAATCAGCCCCAGCATTTT.

The V and J genes are TRBV27 and TRBJ1-1; D is possibly TRBD1 (6 bases). V gave up 5 bases and J gave up 5 bases, with 12 bases separating them. The CDR3 has 13 residues. The germline V gene encodes CDR1 MNHEY and CDR2 SMNVEV (reference sequence). This CDR3 is CASSATQGTEAFF. In nucleotides, the CDR3 is TGTGCCAGCAGTGCTACACAGGGTACTGAAGCTTTCTTT.

With respect to this clone: Other DNA sequences in this sample translate to the same CDR3. The V and J genes are TRBV7-3 and TRBJ2-3; D may be TRBD2 (5 bases). Between the trimmed V and J ends, which lost 3 bases and 0 bases, there was a span of 13 bases. This CDR3 has 16 amino acids. CDR1 SGHTA and CDR2 FQGTGA come from the germline V gene. CDR3 coding DNA: TGTGCCAGCAGCTTGAGGGAAAGACCTAGCACAGATACGCAGTATTTT. Translating gives CASSLRERPSTDTQYF.